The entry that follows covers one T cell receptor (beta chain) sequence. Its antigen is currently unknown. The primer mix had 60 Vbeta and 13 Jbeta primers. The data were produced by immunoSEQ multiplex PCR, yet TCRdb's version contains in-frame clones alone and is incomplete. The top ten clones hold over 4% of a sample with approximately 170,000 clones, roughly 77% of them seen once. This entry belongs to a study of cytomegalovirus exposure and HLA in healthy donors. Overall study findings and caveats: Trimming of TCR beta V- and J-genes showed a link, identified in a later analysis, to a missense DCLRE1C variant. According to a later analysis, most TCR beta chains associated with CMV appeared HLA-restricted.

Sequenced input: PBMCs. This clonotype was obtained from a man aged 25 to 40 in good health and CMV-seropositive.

The CDR3 spells CASSVDGGDEREQYF. The CDR3 region has the DNA TGTGCCAGCAGCGTAGACGGAGGGGACGAAAGGGAGCAGTACTTC. This sequence joins TRBV9 and TRBJ2-7; a possible D gene is TRBD2 (6 bases). The CDR3 has 15 residues. V shed 0 bases and J shed 7 bases, with 17 bases lying between them. Germline values: CDR1 SGDLS, CDR2 YYNGEE.